This T cell receptor (beta chain) emerged from a study of blood T cell repertoires in COVID-19. Trimming cost V 6 bases and J 9 bases; bases outside gene matches: 7. The CDR3 spans 14 residues. In germline, CDR1 is WNHNN, CDR2 SYGVQD (reference sequence). Under the authors' procedure: Estimation of nucleated cell counts relied on the amplification of reference gene primers. The data were produced by immunoSEQ multiplex PCR, yet TCRdb's version contains in-frame clones alone and is incomplete. Clonal size and the V and J genes are those of that table, whereas D and trimming came from the DNA. Among 200,000 or so clones listed, 86% were seen once.

Sequenced input: peripheral blood. This sequence joins TRBV10-1 and TRBJ1-6; TRBD1 matches 8 bases. The receptor was derived from a woman aged 50 to 60 with acute or convalescent COVID-19. This CDR3 is CASSGGTGPSPLHF. CDR3 nucleotides: TGCGCCAGCAGCGGCGGGACAGGACCTTCACCCCTCCACTTT.